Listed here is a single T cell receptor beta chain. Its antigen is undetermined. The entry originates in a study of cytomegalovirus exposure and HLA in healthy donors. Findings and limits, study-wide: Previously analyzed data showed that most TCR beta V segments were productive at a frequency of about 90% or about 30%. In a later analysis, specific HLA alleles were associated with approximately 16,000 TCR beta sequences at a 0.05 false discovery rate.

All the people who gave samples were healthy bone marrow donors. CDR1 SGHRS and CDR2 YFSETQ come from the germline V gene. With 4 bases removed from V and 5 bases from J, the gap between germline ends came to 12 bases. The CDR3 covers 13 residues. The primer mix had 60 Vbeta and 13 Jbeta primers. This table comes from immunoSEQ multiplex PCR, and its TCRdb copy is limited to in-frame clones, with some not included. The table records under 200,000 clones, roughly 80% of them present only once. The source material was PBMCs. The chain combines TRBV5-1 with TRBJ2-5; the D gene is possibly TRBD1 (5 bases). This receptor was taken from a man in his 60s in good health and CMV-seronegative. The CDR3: CASSTSQGETQYF. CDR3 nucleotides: TGCGCCAGCAGCACCAGCCAGGGCGAGACCCAGTACTTC. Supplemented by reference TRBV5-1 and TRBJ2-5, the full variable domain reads KAGVTQTPRYLIKTRGQQVTLSCSPISGHRSVSWYQQTPGQGLQFLFEYFSETQRNKGNFPGRFSGRQFSNSRSEMNVSTLELGDSALYLCASSTSQGETQYFGPGTRLLVL.